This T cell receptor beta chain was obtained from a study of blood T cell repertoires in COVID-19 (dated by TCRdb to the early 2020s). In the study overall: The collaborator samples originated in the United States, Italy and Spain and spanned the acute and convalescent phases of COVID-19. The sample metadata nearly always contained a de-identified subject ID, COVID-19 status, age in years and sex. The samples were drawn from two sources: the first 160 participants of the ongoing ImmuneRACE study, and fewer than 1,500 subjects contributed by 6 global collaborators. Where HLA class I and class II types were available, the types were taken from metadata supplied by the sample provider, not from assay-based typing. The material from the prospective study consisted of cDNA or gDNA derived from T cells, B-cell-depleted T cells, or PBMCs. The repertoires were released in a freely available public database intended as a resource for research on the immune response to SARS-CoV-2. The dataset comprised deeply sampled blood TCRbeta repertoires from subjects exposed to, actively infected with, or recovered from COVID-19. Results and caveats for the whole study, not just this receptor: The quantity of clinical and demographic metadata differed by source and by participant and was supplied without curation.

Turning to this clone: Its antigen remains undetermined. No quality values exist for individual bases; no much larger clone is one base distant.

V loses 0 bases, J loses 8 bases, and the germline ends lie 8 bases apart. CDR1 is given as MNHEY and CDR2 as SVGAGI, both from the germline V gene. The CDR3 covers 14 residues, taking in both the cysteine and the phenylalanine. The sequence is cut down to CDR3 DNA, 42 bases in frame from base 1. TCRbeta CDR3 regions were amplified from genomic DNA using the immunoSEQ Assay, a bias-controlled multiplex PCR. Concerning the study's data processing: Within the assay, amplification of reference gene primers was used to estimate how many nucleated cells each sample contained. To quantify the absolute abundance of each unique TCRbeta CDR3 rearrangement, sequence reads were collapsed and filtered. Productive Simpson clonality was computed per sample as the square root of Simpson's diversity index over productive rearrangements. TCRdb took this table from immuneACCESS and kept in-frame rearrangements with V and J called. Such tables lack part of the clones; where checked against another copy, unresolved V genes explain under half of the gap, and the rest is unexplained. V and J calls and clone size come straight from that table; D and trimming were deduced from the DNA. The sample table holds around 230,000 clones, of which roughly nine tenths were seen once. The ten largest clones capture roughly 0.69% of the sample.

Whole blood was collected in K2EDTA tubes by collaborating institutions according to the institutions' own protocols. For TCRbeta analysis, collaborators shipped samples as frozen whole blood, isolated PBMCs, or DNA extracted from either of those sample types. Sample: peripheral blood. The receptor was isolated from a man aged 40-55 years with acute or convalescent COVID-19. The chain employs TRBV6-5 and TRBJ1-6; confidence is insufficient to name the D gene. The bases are TGTGCCAGCAGTTACTCATGGCTGGATTCACCCCTCCACTTT. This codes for CASSYSWLDSPLHF.